These 13 T cell receptor beta chains came from one sample sequenced in a study of Ad26.COV2.S vaccination and SARS-CoV-2 variants. Treatment denoted: around 19 received Ad26.COV2.S at low or high dose, single or two shots; roughly five received placebo; per-sample allocation not given. Specimens were obtained on day 63 following the first vaccine or placebo injection. Sequencing was performed with immunoSEQ multiplex PCR; in TCRdb, only in-frame clones are kept and a portion is missing. Of 300,000 to 400,000 clones listed, under 90% are singletons. The material was peripheral blood, obtained in a trial of Ad26.COV2.S vaccine versus placebo. These receptor sequences come from a person aged 18 to 59 who received the Ad26.COV2.S COVID-19 vaccine or a placebo.

The chain couples TRBV29-1 to TRBJ2-5; D not certain. The CDR3 sequence is 13 residues long. The V end lost 2 bases, the J end lost 1 base, and 8 bases lay between the germline ends. Germline CDR1 is SQVTM and CDR2 is ANQGSEA. The CDR3, as DNA: TGCAGCGTTGAAACAGCGCTCCAAGAGACCCAGTACTTC. As protein: CSVETALQETQYF.

The V gene is TRBV25-1, the J gene TRBJ1-2, with TRBD1 as a possible D gene (5 bases). Between the trimmed V and J ends, which lost 2 bases and 4 bases, there was a span of 14 bases. This CDR3 is 15 amino acids long. Germline CDR1 and CDR2: MGHDK and SYGVNS. The CDR3 bases are TGTGCCAGCAGTGAAGGGACTCCAGGTTTCTATGGCTACACCTTC. Translating gives CASSEGTPGFYGYTF.

The chain has TRBV7-6 and TRBJ2-7; 8 bases are shared with TRBD1. This CDR3 comprises 15 residues. From germline, CDR1 is SGHVS and CDR2 FNYEAQ. Losses at the gene ends were 6 bases for V and 7 bases for J; bases not matched to a gene: 14. DNA for the CDR3: TGTGCCAGCAGTCAGGGGGGACAGGAAACCCTTGAGCAGTACTTC. Its protein product is CASSQGGQETLEQYF.

The chain recombines TRBV30 with TRBJ2-3, with a tentative D call TRBD2 (6 bases). CDR3 length equals 13 residues. Germline V lookup: CDR1 GTSNPN, CDR2 SVGIG (reference sequence). Trimming shortened V by 2 bases and J by 5 bases, and 11 bases separated the two germline ends. In DNA, the CDR3 is TGTGCCTGGAGTCGGACTACTAAAGATACGCAGTATTTT. Translating it yields CAWSRTTKDTQYF.

J is TRBJ2-1 and V is TRBV27; perhaps TRBD1 as D (6 bases). Trimming stripped 5 bases from V and 4 bases from J, with 15 bases between. The CDR3 has 15 residues. The V gene's germline CDR1 is MNHEY and CDR2 SMNVEV (reference sequence). CDR3 sequence (DNA): TGTGCCAGCAGTCCACAGGGTTTTGGGTACAATGAGCAGTTCTTC. Translation: CASSPQGFGYNEQFF.

The chain carries TRBV4-1 and TRBJ2-7; 13 bases match TRBD2. The V segment lost 4 bases and the J segment 0 bases; nucleotides outside the gene matches: 6. Per the germline V gene, CDR1 is MGHRA and CDR2 is YSYEKL. The length of the CDR3 is 17 residues. The CDR3 spells CASSPTLAGGSSYEQYF. CDR3 DNA: TGCGCCAGCAGCCCTACACTAGCGGGGGGGAGCTCCTACGAGCAGTACTTC.

This clone was detected only once. The chain joins TRBV4-3 to TRBJ2-7; D not resolved. The germline V and J ends were trimmed by 0 bases and 2 bases, with 8 bases remaining between them. CDR3 size: 14 residues. Looked up from germline, CDR1 is LGHNA and CDR2 is YSLEER. The CDR3 loop reads CASSQEAQTYEQYF. The CDR3 nucleotides read TGCGCCAGCAGCCAAGAGGCACAGACCTACGAGCAGTACTTC.

The chain couples TRBV2 to TRBJ2-3, with TRBD2 identical over 8 bases. The CDR3 is 15 residues long. The trim removed 7 bases at V and 0 bases at J, leaving 6 bases unmatched. Germline V lookup: CDR1 SNHLY, CDR2 FYNNEI. The CDR3 DNA reads TGTGCCAGCATTAAGACTAGCGTTAGCACAGATACGCAGTATTTT. Its protein is CASIKTSVSTDTQYF.

The rearrangement joins TRBV20-1 to TRBJ2-5; D ambiguous. V dropped 5 bases and J dropped 5 bases, with 9 bases sitting between them. Germline loops: CDR1 DFQATT, CDR2 SNEGSKA (reference sequence). The CDR3 is 11 residues long. CDR3 DNA sequence: TGCAGTGCTGGGCCGCGGGAGACCCAGTACTTC. Encoded protein: CSAGPRETQYF.

The V call is TRBV29-1, the J call TRBJ2-1; 8 nucleotides match TRBD2. Germline V gene data show CDR1 as SQVTM and CDR2 as ANQGSEA. Trimming cost V 3 bases and J 6 bases; bases outside gene matches: 7. The CDR3 covers 14 residues. The CDR3 nucleotides are TGCAGCGTTGACACCGGGACTAGAAGCAATGAGCAGTTCTTC. This translates into CSVDTGTRSNEQFF.

The V and J genes are TRBV11-3 and TRBJ1-2; possible D gene TRBD1, 5 bases. The CDR3 extends over 16 amino acids. V was trimmed by 4 bases and J by 1 base, leaving 16 bases between them. Germline lookup yields CDR1 SGHNT and CDR2 YENEEA. The CDR3 spells CASSSLDMSHNYGYTF. CDR3 coding DNA: TGTGCCAGCAGCTCTTTGGACATGTCCCATAACTATGGCTACACCTTC.

The rearrangement joins TRBV4-1 to TRBJ2-7; 7 bases fit TRBD1. V gave up 4 bases and J gave up 2 bases; unmatched junction bases: 5. The CDR3 totals 14 residues. Per the germline V gene, CDR1 is MGHRA and CDR2 is YSYEKL. The CDR3 here is CASSLRDSPYEQYF. CDR3 in DNA: TGCGCCAGCAGCCTCCGGGACAGCCCCTACGAGCAGTACTTC.

V usage is TRBV2 and J usage is TRBJ2-3; D is perhaps TRBD1 or TRBD2 (5 bases each). Trimming took off 7 bases at V and 0 bases at J, with 14 bases between the two ends. The CDR3 spans 15 residues. Germline CDR1 SNHLY, CDR2 FYNNEI. CDR3 sequence (DNA): TGTGCCAGCATCGAGGGGATATTTAGCACAGATACGCAGTATTTT. Residues: CASIEGIFSTDTQYF. Full variable domain (outside the CDR3, taken from reference TRBV2 and TRBJ2-3): EPEVTQTPSHQVTQMGQEVILRCVPISNHLYFYWYRQILGQKVEFLVSFYNNEISEKSEIFDDQFSVERPDGSNFTLKIRSTKLEDSAMYFCASIEGIFSTDTQYFGPGTRLTVL.